The text below deals with one TCR beta chain. Its antigen remains unidentified. This sample is drawn from a study of OX40 agonist ivuxolimab in advanced cancers. Study results and limitations: Clonal expansion by week 6 occurred in CD4+ and CD8+ blood T cells (at 0.1 to 3.0 mg/kg). Antigen specificity remained undetermined for the expanded peripheral T cells. Normalized T-cell clonal expansion was also low in some nonresponders.

Germline lookup yields CDR1 SGHTA and CDR2 FQGNSA. CDR3 length equals 16 residues. Trimming at V came to 1 base and at J to 3 bases, leaving 8 bases not matched to a gene. The table came from immunoSEQ multiplex PCR; TCRdb's copy has only in-frame clones and leaves some out. Of some 80,000 clones listed, over 70% are singletons. This chain uses TRBV7-2 with TRBJ2-7, with 8 bases fitting TRBD2. The material sequenced was CD4+ or CD8+ T cells sorted from blood, taken in a trial of the OX40 agonist ivuxolimab. This clonotype was obtained from an adult with an advanced solid tumor such as melanoma, head and neck, liver or kidney cancer. The CDR3, as DNA: TGTGCCAGCAGCTTAGGTAGCGGGGTAACTAGCTACGAGCAGTACTTC. Translating it yields CASSLGSGVTSYEQYF.